Listed below are T cell receptor beta chains from one sample, sequenced in a study of T cells in localized non-small cell lung cancer. The repertoire was sequenced with immunoSEQ multiplex PCR; TCRdb's copy has only in-frame clones and lacks some. The table records some 36,000 clones, 80% to 90% of them present only once. Specimen: peripheral blood mononuclear cells, collected before any cancer treatment. These receptors all come from a male donor at least 60 years old with stage II lung adenocarcinoma. Each CDR3 is given with its conserved first and last residue. A D gene is named only where the DNA matches it firmly. Rows give clone size only sometimes, using once, few, many, or a class for an expanded clone.

J gene: TRBJ2-1; D gene: TRBD2; clone size: once; V gene: TRBV9; CDR3 protein: CASSVLSGRSEQFF; CDR3 DNA: TGTGCCAGCAGCGTGCTTAGCGGGAGGAGTGAGCAGTTCTTC
J gene: TRBJ2-2; D gene: NA; clone size: NA; V gene: TRBV5-1; CDR3 protein: CASSLGGIGTGELFF; CDR3 DNA: TGCGCCAGCAGCTTGGGAGGGATTGGAACCGGGGAGCTGTTTTTT
J gene: TRBJ1-2; D gene: NA; clone size: few; V gene: TRBV6-1; CDR3 protein: CASSEAGGKDGYTF; CDR3 DNA: TGTGCCAGCAGTGAAGCGGGGGGGAAGGATGGCTACACCTTC
J gene: TRBJ2-7; D gene: TRBD2; clone size: once; V gene: TRBV29-1; CDR3 protein: CSVEGGSGSYEQYF; CDR3 DNA: TGCAGCGTTGAAGGGGGTAGCGGGAGCTACGAGCAGTACTTC
J gene: TRBJ1-2; D gene: TRBD1; clone size: NA; V gene: TRBV2; CDR3 protein: CASRPDRGEGYGYTF; CDR3 DNA: TGTGCCAGCAGACCGGACAGGGGGGAAGGCTATGGCTACACCTTC
J gene: TRBJ1-1; D gene: NA; clone size: NA; V gene: TRBV18; CDR3 protein: CASSLTVNTEAFF; CDR3 DNA: TGTGCCAGCTCACTTACGGTGAACACTGAAGCTTTCTTT
J gene: TRBJ2-1; D gene: NA; clone size: NA; V gene: TRBV25-1; CDR3 protein: CASSGGQSSPDEQFF; CDR3 DNA: TGTGCCAGCAGTGGTGGCCAATCTAGCCCTGATGAGCAGTTCTTC
J gene: TRBJ1-2; D gene: TRBD1; clone size: NA; V gene: TRBV10-3; CDR3 protein: CAIRDRNRYGYTF; CDR3 DNA: TGTGCCATCAGGGACAGGAATAGGTATGGCTACACCTTC
J gene: TRBJ2-1; D gene: NA; clone size: NA; V gene: TRBV7-9; CDR3 protein: CASTSRLGEQFF; CDR3 DNA: TGTGCCAGCACTTCCCGCCTGGGTGAGCAGTTCTTC
J gene: TRBJ2-2; D gene: NA; clone size: once; V gene: TRBV6-6; CDR3 protein: CASTLSGASGELFF; CDR3 DNA: TGTGCCAGCACTCTCTCAGGGGCGTCCGGGGAGCTGTTTTTT
J gene: TRBJ1-1; D gene: NA; clone size: NA; V gene: TRBV18; CDR3 protein: CASSPLTLGGNTEAFF; CDR3 DNA: TGTGCCAGCTCACCCCTGACCCTGGGCGGGAACACTGAAGCTTTCTTT
J gene: TRBJ2-7; D gene: NA; clone size: NA; V gene: TRBV27; CDR3 protein: CASSLLSSYEQYF; CDR3 DNA: TGTGCCAGCAGCCTACTGAGCTCCTACGAGCAGTACTTC
J gene: TRBJ1-4; D gene: TRBD1; clone size: NA; V gene: TRBV30; CDR3 protein: CAWSVQGAGEKLFF; CDR3 DNA: TGTGCCTGGAGTGTACAGGGGGCGGGGGAAAAACTGTTTTTT
J gene: TRBJ2-2; D gene: NA; clone size: NA; V gene: TRBV5-1; CDR3 protein: CASSPTTSNTGELFF; CDR3 DNA: TGCGCCAGCAGCCCGACCACTTCGAACACCGGGGAGCTGTTTTTT